This T cell receptor (beta chain) was sequenced during a study of cytomegalovirus exposure and HLA in healthy donors. About the research overall: It was reported in a later analysis that the 95 to 150 validation repertoires used the same platform as the approximately 670 first-cohort repertoires. General observations from the study: The authors confirmed in vitro that three CMV-associated chains were specific for CMV antigens. Among TCR sequences, most were rare, though some public TCRs appeared in many donors.

Comment on this clone: As yet, its antigen is unknown.

Libraries were prepared by immunoSEQ multiplex PCR; TCRdb keeps only in-frame clonotypes and omits some of them. The sample holds over 50,000 clones; about 92% are singletons and the top ten take roughly 5.2%. The CDR3 has 13 residues. Trimming took off 11 bases at V and 0 bases at J, with 14 bases between the two ends. The chain carries TRBV23-1 and TRBJ2-7; no clear D. TRBV23-1 has ORF status, its function being uncertain. The clonotype originates from a man younger than 35 in good health and CMV-seropositive. Sequenced sample: PBMCs. The CDR3 DNA sequence: TGCGCCCTTCGGCGAGGAAACTCCTACGAGCAGTACTTC. The encoded protein is CALRRGNSYEQYF.